The present TCR beta chain was sequenced within a study of neoadjuvant anti-PD-1 for oral cavity cancer. Study-wide background: Non-progressing patients received a fourth nivolumab dose near day 43, then surgery on days 50-56.

Points from the study as a whole: Non-responders to neoadjuvant nivolumab had significantly more clonal PBMC T cells than responders.

Noted time point: after neoadjuvant nivolumab, at surgical resection. Cohort: HPV-negative, locally advanced oral cavity squamous cell carcinoma patients. Clones were sequenced by immunoSEQ multiplex PCR, and TCRdb holds only the in-frame ones, with some missing. The sample has tens of thousands of clones; approximately 87% are singletons. The CDR3 covers 15 residues. J gave up 3 bases and V 4 bases, and 9 bases lay outside the gene matches. Germline lookup yields CDR1 SQVTM and CDR2 ANQGSEA. A note on this clone: As yet, its antigen is unknown.

This specimen consisted of PBMCs, obtained after nivolumab (anti-PD-1) treatment. The origin of this receptor is a person aged 35 to 85 with oral cavity squamous cell carcinoma. The V and J genes are TRBV29-1 and TRBJ2-5; 9 bases line up with TRBD2. The CDR3 here is CSVGASGTIEETQYF. The CDR3 DNA is TGCAGCGTTGGAGCTAGCGGGACTATCGAAGAGACCCAGTACTTC.